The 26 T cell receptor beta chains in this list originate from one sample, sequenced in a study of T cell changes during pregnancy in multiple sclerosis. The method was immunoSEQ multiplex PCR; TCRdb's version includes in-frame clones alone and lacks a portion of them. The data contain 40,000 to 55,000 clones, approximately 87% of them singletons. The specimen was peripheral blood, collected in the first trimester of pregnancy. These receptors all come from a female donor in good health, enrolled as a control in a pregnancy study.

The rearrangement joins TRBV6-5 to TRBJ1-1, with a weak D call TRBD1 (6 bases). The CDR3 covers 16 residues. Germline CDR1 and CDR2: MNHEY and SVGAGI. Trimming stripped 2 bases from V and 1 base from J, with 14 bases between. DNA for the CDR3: TGTGCCAGCAGTTACGGCGACAGGCGATCGAACACTGAAGCTTTCTTT. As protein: CASSYGDRRSNTEAFF.

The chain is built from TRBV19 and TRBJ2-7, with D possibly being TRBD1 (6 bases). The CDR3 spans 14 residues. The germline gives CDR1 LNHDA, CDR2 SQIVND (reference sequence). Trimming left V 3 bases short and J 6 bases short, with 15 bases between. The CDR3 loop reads CASSIAILGAEQYF. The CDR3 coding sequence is TGTGCCAGTAGTATTGCTATCTTGGGGGCCGAGCAGTACTTC.

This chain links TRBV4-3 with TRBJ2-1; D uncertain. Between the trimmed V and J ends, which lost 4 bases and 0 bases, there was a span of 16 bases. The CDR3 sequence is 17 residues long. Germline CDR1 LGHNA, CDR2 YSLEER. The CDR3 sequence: CASSPRVGVSSYNEQFF. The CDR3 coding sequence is TGCGCCAGCAGCCCGCGAGTCGGTGTTAGCTCCTACAATGAGCAGTTCTTC.

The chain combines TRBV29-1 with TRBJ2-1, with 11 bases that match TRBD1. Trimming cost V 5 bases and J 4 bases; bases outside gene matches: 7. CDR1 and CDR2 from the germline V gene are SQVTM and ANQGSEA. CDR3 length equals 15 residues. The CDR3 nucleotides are TGCAGCGTTCCCCGGACAGGGGGCCTATACAATGAGCAGTTCTTC. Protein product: CSVPRTGGLYNEQFF.

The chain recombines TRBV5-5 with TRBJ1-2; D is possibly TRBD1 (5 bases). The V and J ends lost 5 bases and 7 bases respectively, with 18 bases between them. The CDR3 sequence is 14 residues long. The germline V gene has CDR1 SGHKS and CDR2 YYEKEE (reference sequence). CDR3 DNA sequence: TGTGCCAGCAGACCCGGACATAACAGTGCTGGCTACACCTTC. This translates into CASRPGHNSAGYTF.

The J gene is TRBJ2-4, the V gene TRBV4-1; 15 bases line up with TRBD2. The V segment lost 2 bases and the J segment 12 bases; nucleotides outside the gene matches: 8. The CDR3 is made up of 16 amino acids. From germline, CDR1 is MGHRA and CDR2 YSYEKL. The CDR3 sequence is CASSQPGLAGGVRQYF. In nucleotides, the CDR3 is TGCGCCAGCAGCCAACCGGGACTAGCGGGGGGAGTGCGTCAGTACTTC.

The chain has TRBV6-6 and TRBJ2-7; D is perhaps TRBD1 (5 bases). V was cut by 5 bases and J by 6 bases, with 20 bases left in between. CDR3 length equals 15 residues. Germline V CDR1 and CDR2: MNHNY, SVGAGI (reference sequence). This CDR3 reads CASSGPRQGAPEQYF. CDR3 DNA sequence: TGTGCCAGCAGTGGGCCGAGGCAGGGTGCTCCCGAGCAGTACTTC.

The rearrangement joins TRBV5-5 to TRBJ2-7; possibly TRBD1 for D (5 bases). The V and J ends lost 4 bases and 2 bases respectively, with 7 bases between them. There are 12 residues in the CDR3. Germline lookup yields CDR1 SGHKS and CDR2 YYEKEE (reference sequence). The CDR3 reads CASSPTAYEQYF. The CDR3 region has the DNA TGTGCCAGCAGCCCGACAGCCTACGAGCAGTACTTC.

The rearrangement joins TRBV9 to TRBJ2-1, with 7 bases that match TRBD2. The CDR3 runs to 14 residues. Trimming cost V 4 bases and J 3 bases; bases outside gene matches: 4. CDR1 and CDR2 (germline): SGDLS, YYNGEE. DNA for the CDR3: TGTGCCAGCAGCCCCCGGGACTACTACAATGAGCAGTTCTTC. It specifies CASSPRDYYNEQFF.

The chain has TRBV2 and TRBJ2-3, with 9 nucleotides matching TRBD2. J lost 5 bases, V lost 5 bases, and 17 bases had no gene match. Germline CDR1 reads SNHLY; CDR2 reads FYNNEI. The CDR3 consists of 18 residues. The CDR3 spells CASSQRVRGGAIRDTQYF. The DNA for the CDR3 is TGTGCCAGCAGTCAGAGGGTGCGCGGGGGGGCGATAAGAGATACGCAGTATTTT.

The CDR3 DNA sequence: TGTGCCAGCAGTGATCTCCGAGCTTTCTTT. It translates to CASSDLRAFF. This chain joins TRBV6-1 and TRBJ1-1; D call uncertain. Germline loops: CDR1 MNHNS, CDR2 SASEGT. The CDR3 is made up of 10 amino acids. V was pared by 3 bases and J by 10 bases, with 6 bases between.

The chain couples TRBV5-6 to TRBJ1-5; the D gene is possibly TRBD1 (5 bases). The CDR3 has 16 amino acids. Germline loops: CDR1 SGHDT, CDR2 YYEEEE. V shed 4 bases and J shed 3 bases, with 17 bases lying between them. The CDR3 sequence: CASSPNGGRDNQPQHF. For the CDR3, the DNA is TGTGCCAGCAGCCCAAACGGGGGGAGGGACAATCAGCCCCAGCATTTT.

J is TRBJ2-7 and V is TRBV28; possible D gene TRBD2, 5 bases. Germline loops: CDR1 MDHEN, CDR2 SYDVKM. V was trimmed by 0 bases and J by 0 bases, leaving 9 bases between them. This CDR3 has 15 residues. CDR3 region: CASSLWGRGSYEQYF. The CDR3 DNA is TGTGCCAGCAGTTTATGGGGCCGGGGCTCCTACGAGCAGTACTTC.

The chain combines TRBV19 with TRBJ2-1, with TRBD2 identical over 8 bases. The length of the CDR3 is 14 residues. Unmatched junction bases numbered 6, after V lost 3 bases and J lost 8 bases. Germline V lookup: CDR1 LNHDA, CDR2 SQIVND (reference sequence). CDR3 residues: CASSIWTSMDEQFF. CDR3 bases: TGTGCCAGTAGTATTTGGACTAGCATGGATGAGCAGTTCTTC.

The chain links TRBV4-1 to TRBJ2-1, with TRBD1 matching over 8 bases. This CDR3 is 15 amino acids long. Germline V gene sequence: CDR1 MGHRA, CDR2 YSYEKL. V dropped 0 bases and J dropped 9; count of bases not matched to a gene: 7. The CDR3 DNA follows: TGCGCCAGCAGCCAAGATAGGGCAGGGGGCATTGAGCAGTTCTTC. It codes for CASSQDRAGGIEQFF.

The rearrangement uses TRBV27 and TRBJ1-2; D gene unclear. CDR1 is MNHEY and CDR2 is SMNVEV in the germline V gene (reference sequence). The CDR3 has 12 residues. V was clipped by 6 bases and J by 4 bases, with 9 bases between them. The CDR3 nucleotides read TGTGCCAGCAGAAACGGGTTCTATGGCTACACCTTC. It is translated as CASRNGFYGYTF.

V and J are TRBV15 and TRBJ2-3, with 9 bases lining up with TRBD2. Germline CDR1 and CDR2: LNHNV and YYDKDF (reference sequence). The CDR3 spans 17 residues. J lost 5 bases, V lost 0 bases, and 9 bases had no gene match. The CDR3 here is CATSRDHAGGPGDTQYF. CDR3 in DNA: TGTGCCACCAGCAGAGATCATGCGGGAGGGCCTGGAGATACGCAGTATTTT.

The CDR3, as DNA: TGTGCCACCAGCAGAGATCCAGGGGCTGGAAACACCATATATTTT. This translates into CATSRDPGAGNTIYF. The chain recombines TRBV15 with TRBJ1-3; D may be TRBD1 (6 bases). Germline CDR1 is LNHNV and CDR2 is YYDKDF (reference sequence). V lost 0 bases to trimming and J lost 2 bases, with 8 bases between them. The CDR3 is 15 residues long.

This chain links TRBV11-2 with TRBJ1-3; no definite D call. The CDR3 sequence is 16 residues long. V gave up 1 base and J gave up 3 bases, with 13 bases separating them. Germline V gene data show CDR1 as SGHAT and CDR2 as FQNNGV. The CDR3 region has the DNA TGTGCCAGCAGCTTAGGGAGGAGCAGTCATGGAAACACCATATATTTT. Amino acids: CASSLGRSSHGNTIYF.

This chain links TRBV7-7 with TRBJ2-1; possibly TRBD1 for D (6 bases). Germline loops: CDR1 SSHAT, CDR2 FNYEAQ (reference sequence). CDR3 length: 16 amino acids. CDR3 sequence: CLDRVFRAGQGGEQFF. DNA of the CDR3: TGTCTCGATAGGGTTTTCAGAGCTGGTCAAGGGGGTGAGCAGTTCTTC.

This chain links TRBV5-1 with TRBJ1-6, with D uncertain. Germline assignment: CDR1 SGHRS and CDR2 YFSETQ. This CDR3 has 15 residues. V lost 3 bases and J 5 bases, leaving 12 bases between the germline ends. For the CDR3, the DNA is TGCGCCAGCAGCTACCGGGTCGGTGATAATTCACCCCTCCACTTT. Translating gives CASSYRVGDNSPLHF.

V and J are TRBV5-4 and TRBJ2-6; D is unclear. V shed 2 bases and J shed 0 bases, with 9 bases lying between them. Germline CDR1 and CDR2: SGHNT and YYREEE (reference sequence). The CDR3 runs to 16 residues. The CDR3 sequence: CASSLYRISGANVLTF. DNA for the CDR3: TGTGCCAGCAGCTTATACAGAATCTCTGGGGCCAACGTCCTGACTTTC.

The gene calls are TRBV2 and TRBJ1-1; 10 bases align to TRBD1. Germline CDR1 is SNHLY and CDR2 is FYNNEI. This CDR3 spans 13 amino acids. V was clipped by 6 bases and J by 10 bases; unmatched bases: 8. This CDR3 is CASSQSRDRGAFF. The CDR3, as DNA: TGTGCCAGCAGCCAAAGCCGGGACAGGGGAGCTTTCTTT.

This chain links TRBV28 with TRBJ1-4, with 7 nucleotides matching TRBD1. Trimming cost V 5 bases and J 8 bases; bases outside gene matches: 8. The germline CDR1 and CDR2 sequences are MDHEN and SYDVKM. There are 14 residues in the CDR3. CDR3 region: CASSPTGVGEKLFF. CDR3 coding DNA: TGTGCCAGCAGTCCTACAGGGGTGGGGGAAAAACTGTTTTTT. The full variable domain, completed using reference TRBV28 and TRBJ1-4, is DVKVTQSSRYLVKRTGEKVFLECVQDMDHENMFWYRQDPGLGLRLIYFSYDVKMKEKGDIPEGYSVSREKKERFSLILESASTNQTSMYLCASSPTGVGEKLFFGSGTQLSVL.

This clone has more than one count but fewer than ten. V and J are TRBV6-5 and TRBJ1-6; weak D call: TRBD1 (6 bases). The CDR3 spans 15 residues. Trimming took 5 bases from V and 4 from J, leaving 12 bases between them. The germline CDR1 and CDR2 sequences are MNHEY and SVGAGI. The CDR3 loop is CASSRQGFYNSPLHF. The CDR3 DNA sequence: TGTGCCAGCAGTCGCCAGGGGTTTTATAATTCACCCCTCCACTTT.

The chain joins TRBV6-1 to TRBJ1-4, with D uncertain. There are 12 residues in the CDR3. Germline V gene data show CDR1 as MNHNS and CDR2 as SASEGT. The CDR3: CASTQTDEKLFF. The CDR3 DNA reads TGTGCTTCAACCCAGACTGATGAAAAACTGTTTTTT.